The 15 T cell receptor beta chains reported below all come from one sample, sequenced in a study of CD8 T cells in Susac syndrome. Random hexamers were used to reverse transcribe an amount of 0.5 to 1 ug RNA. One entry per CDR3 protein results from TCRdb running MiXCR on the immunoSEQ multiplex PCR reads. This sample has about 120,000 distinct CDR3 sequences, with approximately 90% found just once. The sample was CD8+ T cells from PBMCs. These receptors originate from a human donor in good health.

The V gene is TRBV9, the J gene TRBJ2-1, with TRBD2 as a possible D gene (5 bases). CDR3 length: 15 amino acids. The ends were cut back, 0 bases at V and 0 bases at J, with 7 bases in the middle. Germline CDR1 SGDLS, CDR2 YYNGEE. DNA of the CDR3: TGTGCCAGCAGCGTAGATGAGGGCTCCTACAATGAGCAGTTCTTC. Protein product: CASSVDEGSYNEQFF.

The CDR3 loop reads CASSIAGGALNTEAFF. The CDR3 bases are TGTGCCAGTAGTATAGCCGGAGGGGCCTTGAACACTGAAGCTTTCTTT. The J gene is TRBJ1-1, the V gene TRBV19; D is perhaps TRBD1 (5 bases). V lost 1 base and J 0 bases, leaving 12 bases between the germline ends. Germline CDR1 is LNHDA and CDR2 is SQIVND (reference sequence). This CDR3 spans 16 amino acids. Full variable domain (rest looked up from reference TRBV19 and TRBJ1-1): DGGITQSPKYLFRKEGQNVTLSCEQNLNHDAMYWYRQDPGQGLRLIYYSQIVNDFQKGDIAEGYSVSREKKESFPLTVTSAQKNPTAFYLCASSIAGGALNTEAFFGQGTRLTVV.

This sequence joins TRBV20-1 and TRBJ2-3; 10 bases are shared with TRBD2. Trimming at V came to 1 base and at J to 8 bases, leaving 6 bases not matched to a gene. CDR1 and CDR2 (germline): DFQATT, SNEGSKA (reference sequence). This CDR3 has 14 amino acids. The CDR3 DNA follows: TGCAGTGCTAGAGGCTCTAGCGGGAGTGGTACGCAGTATTTT. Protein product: CSARGSSGSGTQYF.

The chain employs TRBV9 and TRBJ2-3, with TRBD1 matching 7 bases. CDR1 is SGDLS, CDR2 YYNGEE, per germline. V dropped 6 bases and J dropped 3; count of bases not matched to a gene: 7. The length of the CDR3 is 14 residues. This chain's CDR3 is CASKPGTETDTQYF. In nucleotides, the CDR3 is TGTGCCAGCAAGCCCGGGACAGAAACAGATACGCAGTATTTT.

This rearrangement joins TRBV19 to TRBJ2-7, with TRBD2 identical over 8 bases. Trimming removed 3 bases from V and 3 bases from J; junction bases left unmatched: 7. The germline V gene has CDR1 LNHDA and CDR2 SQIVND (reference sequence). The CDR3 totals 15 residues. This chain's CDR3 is CASSMTGGVFYEQYF. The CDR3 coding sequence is TGTGCCAGTAGTATGACGGGAGGGGTCTTCTACGAGCAGTACTTC.

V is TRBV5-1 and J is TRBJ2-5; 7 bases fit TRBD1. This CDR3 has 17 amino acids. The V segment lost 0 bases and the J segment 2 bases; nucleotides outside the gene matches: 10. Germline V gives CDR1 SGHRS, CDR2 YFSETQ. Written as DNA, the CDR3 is TGCGCCAGCAGCTTGGGTGTACCAGGGGGAGTACAAGAGACCCAGTACTTC. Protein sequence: CASSLGVPGGVQETQYF.

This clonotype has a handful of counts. CDR3 DNA: TGTGCCAGCAGCCCCTCCGGGCAGCCCCAGCATTTT. It yields the protein CASSPSGQPQHF. This chain connects TRBV7-9 to TRBJ1-5; D not certain. This CDR3 has 12 residues. V dropped 5 bases and J dropped 7 bases, with 9 bases sitting between them. Germline loops: CDR1 SEHNR, CDR2 FQNEAQ (reference sequence).

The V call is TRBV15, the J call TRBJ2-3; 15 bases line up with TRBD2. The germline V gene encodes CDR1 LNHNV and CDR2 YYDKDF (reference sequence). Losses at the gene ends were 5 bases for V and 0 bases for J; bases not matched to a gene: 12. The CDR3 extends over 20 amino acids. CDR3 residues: CATSGLDPGLAGGSTDTQYF. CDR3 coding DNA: TGTGCCACCAGCGGATTAGACCCGGGACTAGCGGGGGGTAGCACAGATACGCAGTATTTT.

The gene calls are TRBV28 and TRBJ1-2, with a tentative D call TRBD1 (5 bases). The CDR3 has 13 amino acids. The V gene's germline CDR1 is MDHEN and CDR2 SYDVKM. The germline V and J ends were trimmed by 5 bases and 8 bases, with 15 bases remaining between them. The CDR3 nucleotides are TGTGCCAGCAGTCCCAAGGGGTCCCACGGCTACACCTTC. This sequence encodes CASSPKGSHGYTF.

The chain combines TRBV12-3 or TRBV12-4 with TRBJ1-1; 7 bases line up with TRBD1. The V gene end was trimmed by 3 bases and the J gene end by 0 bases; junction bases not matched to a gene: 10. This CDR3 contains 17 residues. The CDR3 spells CASSLIQGRFMNTEAFF. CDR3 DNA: TGTGCCAGCAGTTTGATACAGGGGAGGTTTATGAACACTGAAGCTTTCTTT.

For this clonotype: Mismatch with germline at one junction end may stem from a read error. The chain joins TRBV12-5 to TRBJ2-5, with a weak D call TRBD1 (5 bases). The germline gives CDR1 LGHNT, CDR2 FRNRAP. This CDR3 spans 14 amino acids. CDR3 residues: CASTIDRYQGTQYF. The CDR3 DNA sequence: TGTGCTAGTACCATCGACAGATACCAAGGGACCCAGTACTTC.

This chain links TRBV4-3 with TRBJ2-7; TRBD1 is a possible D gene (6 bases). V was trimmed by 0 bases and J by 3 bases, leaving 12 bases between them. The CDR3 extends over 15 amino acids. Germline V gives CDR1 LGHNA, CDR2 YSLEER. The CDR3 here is CASSQDTQGLYEQYF. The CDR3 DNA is TGCGCCAGCAGCCAAGATACGCAGGGGCTCTACGAGCAGTACTTC.

The CDR3 here is CASSLERVGADTQYF. The CDR3 coding sequence is TGTGCCAGCAGCTTAGAACGGGTCGGGGCAGATACGCAGTATTTT. The chain is built from TRBV7-2 and TRBJ2-3; D is possibly TRBD2 (5 bases). The CDR3 is made up of 15 amino acids. The germline V gene encodes CDR1 SGHTA and CDR2 FQGNSA. The V gene lost 1 base and the J gene lost 4 bases, with 12 bases spanning the gap.

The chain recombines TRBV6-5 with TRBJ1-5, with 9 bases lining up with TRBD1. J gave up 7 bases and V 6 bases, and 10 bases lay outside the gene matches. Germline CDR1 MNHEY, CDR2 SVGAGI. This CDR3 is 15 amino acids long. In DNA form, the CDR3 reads TGTGCCAGCAGAGAGACAGGGGGGCCGTTACAGCCCCAGCATTTT. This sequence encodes CASRETGGPLQPQHF.

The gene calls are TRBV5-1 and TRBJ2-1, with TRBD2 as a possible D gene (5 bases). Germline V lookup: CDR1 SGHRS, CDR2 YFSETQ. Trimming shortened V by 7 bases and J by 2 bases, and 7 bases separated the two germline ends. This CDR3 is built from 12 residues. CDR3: CASGSTYNEQFF. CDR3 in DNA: TGCGCCAGCGGGAGTACCTACAATGAGCAGTTCTTC.